Listed here is a single T cell receptor beta chain. The sample comes from a study of blood T cell repertoires in COVID-19. At the level of the study: The cDNA or gDNA used as material had been derived from T cells, B-cell-depleted T cells, or PBMCs.

Profiled with immunoSEQ multiplex PCR; TCRdb holds only in-frame clones, not every one. This sample has 30,000 to 40,000 clones, with roughly 75% found just once. Germline values: CDR1 KGHDR, CDR2 SFDVKD. The CDR3 totals 23 residues. The V and J ends lost 0 bases and 1 base respectively, with 29 bases between them. Material: peripheral blood. This chain uses TRBV24-1 with TRBJ1-4; D remains unclear. The origin of this receptor is a man at least 80 years old with active or convalescent COVID-19. CDR3 amino acids: CATSDLQSKERVHAFVTNEKLFF. CDR3 nucleotide sequence: TGTGCCACCAGTGATTTGCAGTCGAAGGAGAGGGTCCACGCCTTTGTAACTAATGAAAAACTGTTTTTT.